The following is a T cell receptor beta chain sequence with its context. The sample belongs to a study of technical replicates of blood from several donors. Profiling relied on immunoSEQ multiplex PCR, and the TCRdb table lists in-frame clones only, not all of them. The sample lists 98,000 or so clones, about 95% occurring once. The CDR3 extends over 15 amino acids. The J segment lost 8 bases and the V segment lost 5 bases, leaving 7 bases of the junction unmatched. Germline V gene data show CDR1 as SEHNR and CDR2 as FQNEAQ (reference sequence). Source material: T cells isolated from PBMCs. This receptor was obtained from a human donor in good health. This chain links TRBV7-9 with TRBJ2-1; 12 nucleotides agree with TRBD1. The CDR3 DNA is TGTGCCAGCAGCACCCGGGACAGGGGGCGGGATGAGCAGTTCTTC. It codes for CASSTRDRGRDEQFF.